A selection of T cell receptor beta chains follows, all from one sample in a study of cytomegalovirus exposure and HLA in healthy donors. Method: immunoSEQ multiplex PCR; TCRdb's copy keeps in-frame clones and lacks some. The table has about 120,000 clones, 74% seen once. Input material: PBMCs. Every receptor here comes from a woman aged 40-49 years in good health and CMV-seropositive. Each CDR3 is given with its conserved first and last residue. The D gene is left open where the match is weak. Clone size is stated in some rows and not others, as once, few, many or a class when expanded.

len,d_gene,abundance,j_gene,v_gene,CDR3aa,CDR3nt
16,TRBD1,.,TRBJ2-7,TRBV7-9,CASSPPGGTGRYEQYF,TGTGCCAGCAGCCCCCCCGGCGGGACAGGTCGGTACGAGCAGTACTTC
14,TRBD1,.,TRBJ1-1,TRBV19,CASGARTGSGEAFF,TGTGCCAGTGGGGCCCGGACAGGGTCCGGTGAAGCTTTCTTT
14,.,.,TRBJ2-5,TRBV7-2,CASSKEVGVGGQYF,TGTGCCAGCAGCAAAGAGGTGGGAGTGGGGGGCCAGTACTTC
15,TRBD2,.,TRBJ2-1,TRBV4-1,CASSQASGNYNEQFF,TGCGCCAGCAGCCAAGCTAGCGGGAATTACAATGAGCAGTTCTTC
14,.,.,TRBJ2-7,TRBV5-1,CASTDREPSYEQYF,TGCGCCAGCACTGACCGGGAACCCTCCTACGAGCAGTACTTC
14,TRBD1,.,TRBJ1-5,TRBV5-4,CASSQQGANQPQHF,TGTGCCAGCAGCCAACAGGGGGCCAATCAGCCCCAGCATTTT
16,TRBD1,.,TRBJ2-3,TRBV5-4,CASSLRDRGSTDTQYF,TGTGCCAGCAGCTTGCGGGACAGGGGTAGCACAGATACGCAGTATTTT
13,TRBD1,.,TRBJ2-7,TRBV27,CASSPDRVGEQYF,TGTGCCAGCAGTCCAGACAGGGTCGGCGAGCAGTACTTC
13,.,.,TRBJ2-2,TRBV18,CASSRDNTGELFF,TGTGCCAGCTCACGAGATAACACCGGGGAGCTGTTTTTT
15,TRBD2,few,TRBJ2-3,TRBV6-5,CASKWREGSTDTQYF,TGTGCCAGCAAGTGGCGGGAGGGTAGCACAGATACGCAGTATTTT
16,.,.,TRBJ1-3,TRBV5-1,CASSLQTPRSGNTIYF,TGCGCCAGCAGCTTACAGACCCCTCGCTCTGGAAACACCATATATTTT
17,.,few,TRBJ2-1,TRBV6-1,CASSVTTYRRSYNEQFF,TGTGCCAGCAGTGTGACGACTTACCGAAGGTCCTACAATGAGCAGTTCTTC
15,TRBD1,.,TRBJ2-7,TRBV6-5,CASSHPGQGFYEQYF,TGTGCCAGCAGTCACCCGGGACAGGGTTTCTACGAGCAGTACTTC
14,.,.,TRBJ2-2,TRBV4-2,CASSQAKDFGELFF,TGTGCCAGCAGCCAAGCGAAGGACTTCGGGGAGCTGTTTTTT
15,TRBD1,once,TRBJ1-4,TRBV30,CAWRLLGTGYEKLFF,TGTGCCTGGAGATTGTTAGGGACAGGGTATGAAAAACTGTTTTTT
15,.,.,TRBJ2-3,TRBV5-4,CASSQSRVLADTQYF,TGTGCCAGCAGCCAGAGCCGGGTCCTAGCAGATACGCAGTATTTT
15,TRBD1,once,TRBJ2-4,TRBV5-4,CASSLARGQWNIQYF,TGTGCCAGCAGCTTGGCCCGGGGACAGTGGAACATTCAGTACTTC
14,TRBD2,.,TRBJ2-7,TRBV5-4,CASSLSGTSYEQYF,TGTGCCAGCAGCTTATCCGGGACTAGCTACGAGCAGTACTTC
15,TRBD1,.,TRBJ1-3,TRBV6-1,CASSARQGSGNTIYF,TGTGCCAGCAGTGCCCGACAGGGTTCTGGAAACACCATATATTTT
13,.,.,TRBJ2-3,TRBV5-1,CASRWQDSDTQYF,TGCGCCAGCAGATGGCAGGACTCAGATACGCAGTATTTT
17,TRBD2,once,TRBJ2-2,TRBV7-3,CASSRTSGRPATGELFF,TGTGCCAGCAGCCGGACTAGCGGGAGGCCGGCCACCGGGGAGCTGTTTTTT
15,.,.,TRBJ1-1,TRBV7-2,CASSLGGGGRPEAFF,TGTGCCAGCAGCTTGGGAGGGGGGGGGCGACCAGAAGCTTTCTTT
13,TRBD1,few,TRBJ1-2,TRBV6-5,CASSGPGGYGYTF,TGTGCCAGCAGTGGTCCAGGGGGGTATGGCTACACCTTC
15,TRBD2,.,TRBJ2-1,TRBV30,CAWSSGGGGQHEQFF,TGTGCCTGGAGTTCGGGGGGGGGAGGGCAACATGAGCAGTTCTTC
15,.,.,TRBJ2-2,TRBV4-2,CASSQEDSYTGELFF,TGTGCCAGCAGCCAAGAGGACAGCTACACCGGGGAGCTGTTTTTT
16,TRBD2,.,TRBJ2-3,TRBV7-7,CASSPERGVPLDTQYF,TGTGCTAGCAGTCCTGAGCGGGGGGTACCCCTAGATACGCAGTATTTT
15,.,.,TRBJ1-6,TRBV6-1,CASRYWTDLDSPLHF,TGTGCCAGTAGATATTGGACAGACCTGGATTCACCCCTCCACTTT
15,TRBD2,.,TRBJ2-1,TRBV18,CASSPWRESFDEQFF,TGTGCCAGCTCACCCTGGCGGGAGAGTTTCGATGAGCAGTTCTTC
13,TRBD1,.,TRBJ1-2,TRBV5-1,CASSLEAGGGYTF,TGCGCCAGCAGCTTGGAGGCAGGGGGCGGCTACACCTTC
13,TRBD1,.,TRBJ1-1,TRBV5-5,CASSTQGVAEAFF,TGTGCCAGCAGCACTCAGGGGGTAGCTGAAGCTTTCTTT
14,.,.,TRBJ1-1,TRBV18,CASSGAGGGTEAFF,TGTGCCAGCTCAGGGGCGGGGGGCGGCACTGAAGCTTTCTTT
15,TRBD2,once,TRBJ2-7,TRBV9,CASSVEAGGPYEQYF,TGTGCCAGCAGCGTAGAAGCGGGAGGTCCCTACGAGCAGTACTTC
16,TRBD1,.,TRBJ2-6,TRBV19,CASSRGQTSGANVLTF,TGTGCCAGTAGCCGGGGACAGACCTCTGGGGCCAACGTCCTGACTTTC